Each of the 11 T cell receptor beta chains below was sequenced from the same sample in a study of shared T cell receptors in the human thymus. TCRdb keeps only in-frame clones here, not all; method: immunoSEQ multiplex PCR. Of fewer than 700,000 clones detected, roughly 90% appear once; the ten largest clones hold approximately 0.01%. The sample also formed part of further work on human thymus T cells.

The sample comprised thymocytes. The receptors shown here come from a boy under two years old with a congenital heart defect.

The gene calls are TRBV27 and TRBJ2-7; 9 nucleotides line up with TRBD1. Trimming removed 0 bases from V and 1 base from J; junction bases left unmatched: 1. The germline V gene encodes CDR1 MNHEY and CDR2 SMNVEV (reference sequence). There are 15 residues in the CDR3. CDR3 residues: CASSLSGTGSYEQYF. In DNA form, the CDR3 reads TGTGCCAGCAGTTTATCAGGGACAGGGTCCTACGAGCAGTACTTC.

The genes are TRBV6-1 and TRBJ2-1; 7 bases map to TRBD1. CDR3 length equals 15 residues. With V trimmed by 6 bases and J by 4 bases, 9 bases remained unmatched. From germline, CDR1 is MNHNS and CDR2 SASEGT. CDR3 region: CASRKPGQQYNEQFF. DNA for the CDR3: TGTGCCAGCAGGAAGCCGGGACAGCAATACAATGAGCAGTTCTTC.

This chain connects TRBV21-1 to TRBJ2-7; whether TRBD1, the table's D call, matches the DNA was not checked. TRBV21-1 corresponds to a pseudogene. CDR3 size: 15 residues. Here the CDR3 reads CASSKGNRQGYEQYF. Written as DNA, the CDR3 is TGTGCCAGCAGCAAAGGGAACAGGCAAGGCTACGAGCAGTACTTC.

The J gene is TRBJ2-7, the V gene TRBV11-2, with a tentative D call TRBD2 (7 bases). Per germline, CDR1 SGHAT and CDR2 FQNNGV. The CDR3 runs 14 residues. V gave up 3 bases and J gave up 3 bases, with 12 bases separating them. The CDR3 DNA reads TGTGCCAGCAGCTTGGGGGGGGCAGGCTACGAGCAGTACTTC. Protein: CASSLGGAGYEQYF.

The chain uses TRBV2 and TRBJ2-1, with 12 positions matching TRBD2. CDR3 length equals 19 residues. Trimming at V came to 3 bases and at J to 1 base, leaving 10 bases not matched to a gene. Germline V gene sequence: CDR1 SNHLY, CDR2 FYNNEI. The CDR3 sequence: CASSEGRASGRVSYNEQFF. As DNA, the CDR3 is TGTGCCAGCAGTGAGGGTAGGGCTAGCGGGAGGGTGTCCTACAATGAGCAGTTCTTC.

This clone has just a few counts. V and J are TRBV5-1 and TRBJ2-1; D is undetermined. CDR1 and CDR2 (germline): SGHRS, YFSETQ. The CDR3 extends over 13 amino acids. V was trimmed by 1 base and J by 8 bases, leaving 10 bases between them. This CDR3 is CASSLPKAHEQFF. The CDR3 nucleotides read TGCGCCAGCAGCTTGCCAAAAGCCCATGAGCAGTTCTTC.

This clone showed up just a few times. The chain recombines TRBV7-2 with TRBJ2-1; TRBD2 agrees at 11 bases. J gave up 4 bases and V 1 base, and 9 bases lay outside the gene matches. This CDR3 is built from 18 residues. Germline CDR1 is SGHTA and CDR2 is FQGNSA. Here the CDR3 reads CASSLEARLAGQYNEQFF. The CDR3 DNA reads TGTGCCAGCAGCTTAGAAGCCCGACTAGCGGGACAGTACAATGAGCAGTTCTTC.

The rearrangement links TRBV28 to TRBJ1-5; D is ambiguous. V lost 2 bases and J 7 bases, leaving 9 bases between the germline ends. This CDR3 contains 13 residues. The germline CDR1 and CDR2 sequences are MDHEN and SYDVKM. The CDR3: CASSLKLEQPQHF. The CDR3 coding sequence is TGTGCCAGCAGTTTAAAGTTAGAGCAGCCCCAGCATTTT.

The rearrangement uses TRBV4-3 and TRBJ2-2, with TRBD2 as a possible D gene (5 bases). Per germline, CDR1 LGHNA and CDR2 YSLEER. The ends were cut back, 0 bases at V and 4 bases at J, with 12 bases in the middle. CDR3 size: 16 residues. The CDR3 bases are TGCGCCAGCAGCCAAGATAGTGGGAGCCCCACCGGGGAGCTGTTTTTT. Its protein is CASSQDSGSPTGELFF.

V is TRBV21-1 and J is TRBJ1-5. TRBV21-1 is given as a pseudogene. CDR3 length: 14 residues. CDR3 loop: CASSKAGGCQPQHF. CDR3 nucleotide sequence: TGTGCCAGCAGCAAGGCTGGGGGGTGTCAGCCCCAGCATTTT.

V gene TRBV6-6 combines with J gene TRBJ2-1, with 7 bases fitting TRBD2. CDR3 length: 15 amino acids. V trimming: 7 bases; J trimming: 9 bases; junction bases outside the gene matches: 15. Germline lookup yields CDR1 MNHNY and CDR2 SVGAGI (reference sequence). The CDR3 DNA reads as TGTGCCAGCATCGAAGGGGTTGACGGGGGGATTGAGCAGTTCTTC. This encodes CASIEGVDGGIEQFF.